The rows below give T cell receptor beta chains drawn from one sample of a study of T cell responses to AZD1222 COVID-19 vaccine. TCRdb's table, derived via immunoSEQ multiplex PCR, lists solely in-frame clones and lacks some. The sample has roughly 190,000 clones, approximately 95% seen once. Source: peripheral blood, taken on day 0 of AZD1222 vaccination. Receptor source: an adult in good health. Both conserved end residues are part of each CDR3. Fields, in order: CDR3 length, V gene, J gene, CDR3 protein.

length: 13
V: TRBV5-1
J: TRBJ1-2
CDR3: CASSLGQAFGYTF

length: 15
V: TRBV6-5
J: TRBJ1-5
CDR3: CASSPGGQSNQPQHF

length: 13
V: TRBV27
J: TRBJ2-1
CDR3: CASSPGLAYEQFF

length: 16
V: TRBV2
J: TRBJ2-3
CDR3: CASSPSGGALTDTQYF

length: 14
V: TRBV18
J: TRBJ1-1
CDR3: CASSPRTGNTEAFF

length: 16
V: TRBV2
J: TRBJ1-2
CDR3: CASSPMNFGVRYGYTF

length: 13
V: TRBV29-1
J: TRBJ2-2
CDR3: CREMRAQNGELFF

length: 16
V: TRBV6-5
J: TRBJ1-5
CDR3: CASSYSGTGGGQPQHF

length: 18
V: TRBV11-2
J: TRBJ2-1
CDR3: CASSFPTSVGSSYNEQFF

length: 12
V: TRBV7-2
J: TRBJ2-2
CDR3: CASSLVPDYLFF

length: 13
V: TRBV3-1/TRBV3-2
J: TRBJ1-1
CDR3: CASSLQANTEAFF

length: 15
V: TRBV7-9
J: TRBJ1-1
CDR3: CASSLVLGAGTEAFF

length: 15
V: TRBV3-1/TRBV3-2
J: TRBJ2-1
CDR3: CASSHYGTSYNEQFF

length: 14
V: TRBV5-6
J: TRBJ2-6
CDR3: CASSLRSGANVLTF

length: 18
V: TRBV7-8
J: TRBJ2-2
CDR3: CASSLAGGVAANTGELFF

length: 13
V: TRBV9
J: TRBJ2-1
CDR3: CASSVASGTEQFF

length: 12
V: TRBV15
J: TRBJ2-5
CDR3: CATSGHLETQYF

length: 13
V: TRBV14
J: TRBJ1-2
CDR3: CASSPTGDYGYTF

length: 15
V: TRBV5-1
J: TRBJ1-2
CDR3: CASSLKGTGPYGYTF

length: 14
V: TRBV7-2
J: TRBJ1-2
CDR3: CASSLARGNYGYTF

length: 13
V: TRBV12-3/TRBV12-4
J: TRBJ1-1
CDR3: CASSFPGGTEAFF

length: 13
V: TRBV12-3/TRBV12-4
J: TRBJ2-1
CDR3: CASSFRTPNEQFF

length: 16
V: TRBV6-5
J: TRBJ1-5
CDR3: CASSYRYVGVSQPQHF

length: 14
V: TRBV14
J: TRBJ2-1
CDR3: CASSQVLGISEQFF

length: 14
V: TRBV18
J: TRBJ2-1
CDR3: CASSPPMGHNEQFF

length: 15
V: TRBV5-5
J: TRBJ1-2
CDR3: CASSTVRQGGYGYTF

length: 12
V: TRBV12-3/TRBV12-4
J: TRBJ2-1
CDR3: CASSPGAGEQFF

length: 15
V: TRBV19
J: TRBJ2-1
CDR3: CASSPLAGGYNEQFF

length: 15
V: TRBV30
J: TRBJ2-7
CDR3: CAESSQRRWSDEQYF

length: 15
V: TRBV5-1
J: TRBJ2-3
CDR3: CASSSGTGVVDTQYF

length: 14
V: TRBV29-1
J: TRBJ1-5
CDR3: CSVATGVSNQPQHF

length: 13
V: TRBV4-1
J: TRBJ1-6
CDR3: CASSQDLRLPLHF

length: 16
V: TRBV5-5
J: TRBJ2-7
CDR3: CASSKGDLAGAYEQYF

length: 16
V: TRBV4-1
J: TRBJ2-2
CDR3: CASSHHRSSSTGELFF

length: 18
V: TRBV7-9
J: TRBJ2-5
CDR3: CASSLAGIAAPPQKTQYF

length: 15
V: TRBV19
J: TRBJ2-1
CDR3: CASSATPVAYNEQFF

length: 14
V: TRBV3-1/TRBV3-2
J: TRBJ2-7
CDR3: CASSARQLIYEQYF

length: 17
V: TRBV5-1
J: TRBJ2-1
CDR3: CASSFRPGLGVYNEQFF

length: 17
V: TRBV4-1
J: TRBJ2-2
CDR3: CASSQDGVATNTGELFF

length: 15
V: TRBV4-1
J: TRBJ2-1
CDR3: CASSLDPIRGNEQFF

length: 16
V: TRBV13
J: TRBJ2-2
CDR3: CASSPPDRRNTGELFF

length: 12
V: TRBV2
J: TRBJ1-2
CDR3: CASKGRNRGYTF

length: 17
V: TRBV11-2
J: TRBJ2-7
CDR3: CASSPFLGTAKSYEQYF

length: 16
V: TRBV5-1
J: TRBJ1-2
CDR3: CASSLAPGQGAGGYTF

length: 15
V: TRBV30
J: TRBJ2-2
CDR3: CAWHTGQPSTGELFF

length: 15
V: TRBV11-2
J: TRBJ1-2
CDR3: CASSLHRTGQNGYTF

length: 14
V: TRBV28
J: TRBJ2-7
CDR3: CASSTMAGSYEQYF

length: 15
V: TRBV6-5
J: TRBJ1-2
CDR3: CASSYDLVNNYGYTF

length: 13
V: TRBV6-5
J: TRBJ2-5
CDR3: CASSYSRQETQYF